This is a list of T cell receptor beta chains from one sample in a study of blood T cell repertoires in COVID-19. The repertoire was sequenced with immunoSEQ multiplex PCR; TCRdb's copy has only in-frame clones and lacks some. The repertoire holds about 360,000 clones, with around 90% as singletons. Sequencing used peripheral blood. The source of these receptors is a human donor in a cohort sampled during active COVID-19. The CDR3 runs from the conserved cysteine through the conserved F or W. Each record gives: CDR3 length, J gene, clone size, V gene, CDR3 protein. Rows give clone size only sometimes, using once, few, many, or a class for an expanded clone.

13,TRBJ2-3,NA,TRBV30,CAGTGGTAGTQYF
16,TRBJ1-4,NA,TRBV19,CASSILGDSRGEKLFF
16,TRBJ2-7,NA,TRBV7-7,CASSLPPSRVAYEQYF
14,TRBJ1-5,few,TRBV2,CASSELQGNQPQHF
13,TRBJ2-7,NA,TRBV11-1,CASSLANGYEQYF
12,TRBJ2-7,once,TRBV10-3,CASSREFYEQYF
15,TRBJ2-7,NA,TRBV7-9,CASSLGGDGSYEQYF
15,TRBJ2-7,NA,TRBV4-2,CASSHEGGSGYEQYF
16,TRBJ1-2,NA,TRBV6-6,CASSYSIKGGNYGYTF
12,TRBJ1-2,NA,TRBV4-1,CASSQMQDGYTF
13,TRBJ2-7,NA,TRBV19,CASQDRGAREQYF
12,TRBJ2-1,NA,TRBV30,CAFGQGRDEQFF
13,TRBJ2-3,NA,TRBV6-4,CASSDRGTDTQYF
14,TRBJ1-1,NA,TRBV19,CASGYRVMNTEAFF
16,TRBJ2-1,NA,TRBV14,CASSLLPGLSYNEQFF
15,TRBJ1-1,NA,TRBV19,CASSKTKGQGSEAFF
13,TRBJ2-5,NA,TRBV3-1/TRBV3-2,CASSQQPAETQYF
13,TRBJ1-5,NA,TRBV6-5,CATCRGLNQPQHF
15,TRBJ2-1,NA,TRBV30,CAWSPGRVPYNEQFF
14,TRBJ1-4,NA,TRBV5-5,CASSLAAGDEKLFF
16,TRBJ1-2,NA,TRBV2,CASSEAVWGENYGYTF
15,TRBJ1-2,few,TRBV6-1,CASSEDRASSYGYTF
14,TRBJ1-1,NA,TRBV18,CASSPTGLDTEAFF
13,TRBJ2-3,NA,TRBV28,CASSLSDRDTQYF
13,TRBJ1-1,NA,TRBV6-2/TRBV6-3,CASRPTINTEAFF
13,TRBJ2-3,NA,TRBV11-1,CASSLGQGDTQYF
16,TRBJ2-6,NA,TRBV29-1,CSVVGAGATGANVLTF
14,TRBJ2-1,NA,TRBV7-9,CAASSGLASNEQFF
14,TRBJ2-3,NA,TRBV27,CASSRRGYADTQYF
15,TRBJ2-7,once,TRBV5-6,CASSLLGQGVYEQYF
14,TRBJ1-1,NA,TRBV9,CASSVVGGGTEAFF
15,TRBJ2-1,NA,TRBV27,CASSLNRVSYNEQFF
16,TRBJ2-1,NA,TRBV10-3,CAITLRQGQGRNEQFF
13,TRBJ1-3,NA,TRBV24-1,CATSSRFGNTIYF
18,TRBJ2-3,NA,TRBV9,CASSWGLAAESSTDTQYF
15,TRBJ2-2,NA,TRBV19,CASKRGGFLTGELFF
16,TRBJ2-3,NA,TRBV30,CAWSTGTSVSTDTQYF
12,TRBJ1-2,few,TRBV6-5,CASSYRGHGYTF
15,TRBJ2-3,NA,TRBV19,CASNDDSGRPNTQYF
16,TRBJ2-2,NA,TRBV27,CASSPLDKKNTGELFF
14,TRBJ2-7,NA,TRBV18,CASSPPAGGDEQYF